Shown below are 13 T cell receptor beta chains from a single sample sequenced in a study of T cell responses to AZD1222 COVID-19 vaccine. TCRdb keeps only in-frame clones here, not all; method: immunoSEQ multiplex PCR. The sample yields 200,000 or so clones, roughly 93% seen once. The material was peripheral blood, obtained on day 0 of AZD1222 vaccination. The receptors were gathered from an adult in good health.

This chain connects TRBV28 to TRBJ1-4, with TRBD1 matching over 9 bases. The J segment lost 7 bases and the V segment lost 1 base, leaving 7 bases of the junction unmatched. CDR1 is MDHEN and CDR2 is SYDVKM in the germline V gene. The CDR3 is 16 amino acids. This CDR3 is CASSLYRDREGEKLFF. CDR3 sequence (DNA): TGTGCCAGCAGTTTATACCGGGACAGGGAAGGTGAAAAACTGTTTTTT.

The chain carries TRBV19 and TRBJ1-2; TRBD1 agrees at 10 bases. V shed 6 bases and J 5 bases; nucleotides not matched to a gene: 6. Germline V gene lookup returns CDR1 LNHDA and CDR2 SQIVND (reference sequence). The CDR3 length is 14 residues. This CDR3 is CASRGTGEKYGYTF. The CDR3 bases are TGTGCCAGTAGGGGGACAGGGGAGAAATATGGCTACACCTTC.

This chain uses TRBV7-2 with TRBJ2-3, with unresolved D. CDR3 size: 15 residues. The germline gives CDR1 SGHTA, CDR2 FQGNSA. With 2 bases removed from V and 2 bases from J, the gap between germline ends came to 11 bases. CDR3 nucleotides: TGTGCCAGCAGCTTAATGATACAGAACACAGATACGCAGTATTTT. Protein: CASSLMIQNTDTQYF.

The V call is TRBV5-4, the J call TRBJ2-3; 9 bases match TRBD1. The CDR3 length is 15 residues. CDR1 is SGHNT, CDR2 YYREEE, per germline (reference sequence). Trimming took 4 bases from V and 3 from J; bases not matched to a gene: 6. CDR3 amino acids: CASSQDRGRTDTQYF. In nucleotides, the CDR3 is TGTGCCAGCAGCCAGGACAGGGGTAGGACAGATACGCAGTATTTT.

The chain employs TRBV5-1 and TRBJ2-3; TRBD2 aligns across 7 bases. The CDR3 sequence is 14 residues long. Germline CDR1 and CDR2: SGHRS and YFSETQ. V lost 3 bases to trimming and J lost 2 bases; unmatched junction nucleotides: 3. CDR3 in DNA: TGCGCCAGCAGCTCTAGCGGTGTCACAGATACGCAGTATTTT. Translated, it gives CASSSSGVTDTQYF. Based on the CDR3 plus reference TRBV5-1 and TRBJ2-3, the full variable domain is KAGVTQTPRYLIKTRGQQVTLSCSPISGHRSVSWYQQTPGQGLQFLFEYFSETQRNKGNFPGRFSGRQFSNSRSEMNVSTLELGDSALYLCASSSSGVTDTQYFGPGTRLTVL.

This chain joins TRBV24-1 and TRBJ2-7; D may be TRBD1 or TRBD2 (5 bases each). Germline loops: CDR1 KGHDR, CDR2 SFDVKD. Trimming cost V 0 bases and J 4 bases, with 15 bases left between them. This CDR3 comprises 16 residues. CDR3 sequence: CATSDLWAPGRYEQYF. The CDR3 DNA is TGTGCCACCAGTGATTTGTGGGCCCCAGGGAGATACGAGCAGTACTTC.

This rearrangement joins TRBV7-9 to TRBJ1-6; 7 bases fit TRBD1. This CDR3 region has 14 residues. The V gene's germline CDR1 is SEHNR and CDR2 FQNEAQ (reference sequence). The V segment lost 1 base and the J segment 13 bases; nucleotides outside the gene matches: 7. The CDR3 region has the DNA TGTGCCAGCAGCTTAGGGGACAGAGTTGCCCCCCTCCACTTT. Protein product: CASSLGDRVAPLHF.

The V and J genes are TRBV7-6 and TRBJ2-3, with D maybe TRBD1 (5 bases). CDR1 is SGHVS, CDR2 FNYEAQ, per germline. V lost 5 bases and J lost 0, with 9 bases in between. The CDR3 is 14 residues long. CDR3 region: CASSLDSSTDTQYF. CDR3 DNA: TGTGCCAGCAGCCTCGACAGTAGCACAGATACGCAGTATTTT.

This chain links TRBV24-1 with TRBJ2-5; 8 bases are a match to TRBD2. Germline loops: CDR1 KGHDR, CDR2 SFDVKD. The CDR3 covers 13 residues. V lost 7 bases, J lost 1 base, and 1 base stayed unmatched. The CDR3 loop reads CATSRGGQETQYF. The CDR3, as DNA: TGTGCCACCAGCCGGGGGGGCCAAGAGACCCAGTACTTC.

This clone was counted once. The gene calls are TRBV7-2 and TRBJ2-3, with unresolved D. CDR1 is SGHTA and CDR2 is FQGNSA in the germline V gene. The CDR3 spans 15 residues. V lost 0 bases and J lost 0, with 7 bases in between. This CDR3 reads CASSLADTSTDTQYF. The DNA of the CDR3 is TGTGCCAGCAGCTTAGCAGACACTAGCACAGATACGCAGTATTTT.

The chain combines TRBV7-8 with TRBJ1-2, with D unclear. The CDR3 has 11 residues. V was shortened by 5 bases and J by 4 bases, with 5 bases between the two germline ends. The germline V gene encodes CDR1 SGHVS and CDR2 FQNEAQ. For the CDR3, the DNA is TGTGCCAGCAGCGCGGTCTATGGCTACACCTTC. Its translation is CASSAVYGYTF.

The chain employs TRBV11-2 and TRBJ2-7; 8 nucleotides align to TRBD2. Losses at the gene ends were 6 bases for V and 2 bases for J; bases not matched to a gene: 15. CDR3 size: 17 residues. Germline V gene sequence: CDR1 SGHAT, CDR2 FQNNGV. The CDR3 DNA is TGTGCCAGCAGGTCGGGGGGGCAGGGTGGAACTACCTACGAGCAGTACTTC. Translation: CASRSGGQGGTTYEQYF.

The CDR3 DNA sequence: TGTGCCAGTAGTCACCAGGGGTGGGGACAGCCCCAGCATTTT. This gives the protein CASSHQGWGQPQHF. The genes are TRBV19 and TRBJ1-5; TRBD1 is a possible D gene (6 bases). Per the germline V gene, CDR1 is LNHDA and CDR2 is SQIVND (reference sequence). The V end was cut by 5 bases, the J end by 7 bases, with 15 bases between. CDR3 length: 14 residues.